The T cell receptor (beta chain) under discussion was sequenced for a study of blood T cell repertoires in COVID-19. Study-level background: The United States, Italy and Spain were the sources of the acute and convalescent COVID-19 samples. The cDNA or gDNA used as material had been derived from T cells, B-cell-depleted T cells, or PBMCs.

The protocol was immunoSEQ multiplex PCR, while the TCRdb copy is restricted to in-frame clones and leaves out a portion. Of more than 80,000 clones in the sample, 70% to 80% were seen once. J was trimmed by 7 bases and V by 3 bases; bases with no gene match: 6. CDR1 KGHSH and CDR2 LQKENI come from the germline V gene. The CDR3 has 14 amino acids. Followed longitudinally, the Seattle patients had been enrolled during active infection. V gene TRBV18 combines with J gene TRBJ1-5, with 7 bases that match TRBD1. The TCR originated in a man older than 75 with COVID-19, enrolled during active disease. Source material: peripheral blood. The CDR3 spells CASSPAGQPQPQHF. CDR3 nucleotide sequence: TGTGCCAGCTCACCCGCGGGACAGCCACAGCCCCAGCATTTT.